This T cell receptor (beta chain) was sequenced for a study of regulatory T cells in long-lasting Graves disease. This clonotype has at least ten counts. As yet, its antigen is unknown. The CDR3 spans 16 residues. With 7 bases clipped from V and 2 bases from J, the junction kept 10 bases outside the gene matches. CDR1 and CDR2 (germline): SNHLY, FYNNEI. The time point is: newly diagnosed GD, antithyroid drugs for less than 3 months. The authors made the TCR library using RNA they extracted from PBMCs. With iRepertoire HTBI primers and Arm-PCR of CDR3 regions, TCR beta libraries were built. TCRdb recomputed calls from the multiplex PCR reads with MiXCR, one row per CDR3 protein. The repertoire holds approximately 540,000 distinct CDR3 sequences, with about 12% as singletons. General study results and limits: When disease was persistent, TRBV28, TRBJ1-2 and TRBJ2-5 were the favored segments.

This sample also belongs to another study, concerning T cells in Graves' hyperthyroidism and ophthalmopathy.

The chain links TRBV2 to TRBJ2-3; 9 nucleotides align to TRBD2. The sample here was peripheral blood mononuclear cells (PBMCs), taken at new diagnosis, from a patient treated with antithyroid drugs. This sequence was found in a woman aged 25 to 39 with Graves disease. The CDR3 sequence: CASMNLGLALTDTQYF. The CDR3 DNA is TGTGCCAGCATGAACCTCGGACTAGCGCTCACAGATACGCAGTATTTT.